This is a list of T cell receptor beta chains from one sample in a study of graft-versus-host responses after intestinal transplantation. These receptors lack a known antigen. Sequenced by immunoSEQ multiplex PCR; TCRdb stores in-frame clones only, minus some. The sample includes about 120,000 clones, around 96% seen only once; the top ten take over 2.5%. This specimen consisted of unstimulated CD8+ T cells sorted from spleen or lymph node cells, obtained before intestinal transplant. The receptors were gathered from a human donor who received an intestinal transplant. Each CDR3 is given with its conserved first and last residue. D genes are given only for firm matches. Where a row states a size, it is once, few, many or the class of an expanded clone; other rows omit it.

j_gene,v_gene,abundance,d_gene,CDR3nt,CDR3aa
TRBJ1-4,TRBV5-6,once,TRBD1,TGTGCCAGCAGCCCTACCGGGACAGGGGTTGAAAAACTGTTTTTT,CASSPTGTGVEKLFF
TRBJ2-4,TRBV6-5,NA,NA,TGTGCCAGCACCCGGGACTTTATCATTCAGTACTTC,CASTRDFIIQYF
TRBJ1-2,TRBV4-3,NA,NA,TGCGCCAGCAGCCATCCCGGGACGCTTAACTATGGCTACACCTTC,CASSHPGTLNYGYTF
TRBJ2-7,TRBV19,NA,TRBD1,TGTGCCAGTAGCTGGGACAGGGGGTACGAGCAGTACTTC,CASSWDRGYEQYF
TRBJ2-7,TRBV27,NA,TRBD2,TGTGCCAGCAGTTTTAGCAGCGGGACCTACGAGCAGTACTTC,CASSFSSGTYEQYF
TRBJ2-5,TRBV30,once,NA,TGTGCCTGGAGCCGGGACACGGGTGGGGAGACCCAGTACTTC,CAWSRDTGGETQYF
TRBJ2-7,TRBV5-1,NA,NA,TGCGCCAGCAGCTTGTCAGGAACCTACGAGCAGTACTTC,CASSLSGTYEQYF
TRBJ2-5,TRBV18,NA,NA,TGTGCCAGCTCACACGAGGCAGGCCAAGAGACCCAGTACTTC,CASSHEAGQETQYF
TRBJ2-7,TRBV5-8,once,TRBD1,TGTGCCAGCAGCTACAAGGACAGGGGCAACGAGCAGTACTTC,CASSYKDRGNEQYF
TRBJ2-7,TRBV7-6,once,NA,TGTGCCAGCAGCTTAGAGGGCCGCTACGAGCAGTACTTC,CASSLEGRYEQYF
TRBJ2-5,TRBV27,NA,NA,TGTGCCAGCAGTTTATTCGGGGAAGGAGAGACCCAGTACTTC,CASSLFGEGETQYF
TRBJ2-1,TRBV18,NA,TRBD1,TGTGCCAGCTCACCATCGGGACAGAACAATGAGCAGTTCTTC,CASSPSGQNNEQFF
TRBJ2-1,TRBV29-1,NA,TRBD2,TGCAGCGTTGATAGCGGGAGGGCCCTTTCAGGGAATGAGCAGTTCTTC,CSVDSGRALSGNEQFF
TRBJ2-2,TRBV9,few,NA,TGTGCCAGCAGCGTGAACACCGGGGAGCTGTTTTTT,CASSVNTGELFF
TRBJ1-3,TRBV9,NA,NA,TGTGCCAGCAGCGAGGGGGGCGGCAGCGTCTCTGGAAACACCATATATTTT,CASSEGGGSVSGNTIYF
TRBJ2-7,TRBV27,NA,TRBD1,TGTGCCAGCAGTTTATCTGGACAGGAGATATCATACGAGCAGTACTTC,CASSLSGQEISYEQYF
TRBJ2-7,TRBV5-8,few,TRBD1,TGTGCCAGCAGTGACAGGGATCCCGACTACGAGCAGTACTTC,CASSDRDPDYEQYF
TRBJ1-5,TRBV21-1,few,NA,TGTGCCAGCAGCAAAAGACGGTCGAATCAGCCCCAGCATTTT,CASSKRRSNQPQHF
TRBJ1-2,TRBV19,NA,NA,TGTGCCAGTAGTATCGCTGGGACGCCCAAAGCTAACTATGGCTACACCTTC,CASSIAGTPKANYGYTF
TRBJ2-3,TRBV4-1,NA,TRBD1,TGCGCCAGCAGCCAACGGGACAGTCGCACAGATACGCAGTATTTT,CASSQRDSRTDTQYF
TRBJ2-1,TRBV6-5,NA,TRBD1,TGTGCCAGCAGTTACTCAGACAGGGGGCACAATGAGCAGTTCTTC,CASSYSDRGHNEQFF
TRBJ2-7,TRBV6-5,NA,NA,TGTGCCAGCAGTTCGGGACGGAGCTACGAGCAGTACTTC,CASSSGRSYEQYF
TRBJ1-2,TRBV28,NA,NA,TGTGCCAGCAGCTCCCCCGCGATTTCCTATGGCTACACCTTC,CASSSPAISYGYTF
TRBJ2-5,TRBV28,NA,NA,TGTGCCAGCAGTCCCCCCGATGCGCGGGAGACCCAGTACTTC,CASSPPDARETQYF
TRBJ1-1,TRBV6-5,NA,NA,TGTGCCAGCAGCCAGGACCCAATGAACACTGAAGCTTTCTTT,CASSQDPMNTEAFF
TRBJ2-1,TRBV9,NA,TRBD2,TGTGCCAGCAGCGTACTAGCGGGAGGGCCCAATGAGCAGTTCTTC,CASSVLAGGPNEQFF
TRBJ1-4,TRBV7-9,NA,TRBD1,TGTGCCAGCAGCTTAACTGGGACAGGGTTGCAAACTAATGAAAAACTGTTTTTT,CASSLTGTGLQTNEKLFF
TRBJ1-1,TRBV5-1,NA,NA,TGCGCCAGCAGCTTGGCCGGCCTCGGGATCGAAGCTTTCTTT,CASSLAGLGIEAFF
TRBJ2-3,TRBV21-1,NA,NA,TGTGCCAGCAGCAATCCCTTAGCGGGACCTAGCACAGATACGCAGTATTTT,CASSNPLAGPSTDTQYF
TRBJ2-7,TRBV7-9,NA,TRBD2,TGTGCCAGCAGCGTCGGACTAGCGGGGGACTCCTACGAGCAGTACTTC,CASSVGLAGDSYEQYF
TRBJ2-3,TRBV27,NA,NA,TGTGCCAGCAGTTTAAACCTCGGGGGCACAGATACGCAGTATTTT,CASSLNLGGTDTQYF
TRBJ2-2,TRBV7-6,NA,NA,TGTGCCAGCAGCCCAAAAGGAGAAGGGACCGGGGAGCTGTTTTTT,CASSPKGEGTGELFF
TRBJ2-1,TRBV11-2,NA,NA,TGTGCCAGCAGCTTAAAGGAACTAGACATCTACAATGAGCAGTTCTTC,CASSLKELDIYNEQFF
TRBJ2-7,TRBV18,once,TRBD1,TGTGCCAGCTCACTAGACAGGGGGGCCTACGAGCAGTACTTC,CASSLDRGAYEQYF
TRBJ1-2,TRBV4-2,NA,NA,TGTGCCAGCAGGCCAGGGAACTATGGCTACACCTTC,CASRPGNYGYTF
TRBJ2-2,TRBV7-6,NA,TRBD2,TGTGCCAGCAGCTCGGGGGGGGCGGAGCTGTTTTTT,CASSSGGAELFF
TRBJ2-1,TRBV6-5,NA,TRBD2,TGTGCCAGCAGTTACCAGACTAGCGGGCTTTACAATGAGCAGTTCTTC,CASSYQTSGLYNEQFF
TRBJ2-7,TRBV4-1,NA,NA,TGCGCCAGCAGCCAAGTCGTAACCTACGAGCAGTACTTC,CASSQVVTYEQYF
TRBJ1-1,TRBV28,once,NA,TGTGCCAGCAGTTCCCCCAGGGAGGGGAACACTGAAGCTTTCTTT,CASSSPREGNTEAFF
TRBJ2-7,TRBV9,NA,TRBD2,TGTGCCAGCAGCGAATCGGGACTAGCCTACGAGCAGTACTTC,CASSESGLAYEQYF
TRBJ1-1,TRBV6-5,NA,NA,TGTGCCAGCAGCCCCCAACACGGTCTTGAAGCTTTCTTT,CASSPQHGLEAFF
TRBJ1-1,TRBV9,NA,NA,TGTGCCAGCAGCGGAGGAGGGTCCTACACTGAAGCTTTCTTT,CASSGGGSYTEAFF
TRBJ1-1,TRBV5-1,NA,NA,TGCGCCAGCGCCGACGGGTCTGAAGCTTTCTTT,CASADGSEAFF
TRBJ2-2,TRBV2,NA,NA,TGTGCCAGCAGTGTTAACTGGGAGCTGTTTTTT,CASSVNWELFF
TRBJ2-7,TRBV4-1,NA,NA,TGCGCCAGCAGCAATATTCGGACGGACTACGAGCAGTACTTC,CASSNIRTDYEQYF
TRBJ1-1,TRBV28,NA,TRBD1,TGTGCCAGCAGTTTCCGTCTACAGGGGGCAATCACTGAAGCTTTCTTT,CASSFRLQGAITEAFF